This T cell receptor (beta chain) was sequenced during a study of blood T cell repertoires in COVID-19. The CDR3 totals 17 residues. Trimming cost V 4 bases and J 3 bases; bases outside gene matches: 11. The V gene's germline CDR1 is LGHNA and CDR2 YSLEER. The data were produced by immunoSEQ multiplex PCR, yet TCRdb's version contains in-frame clones alone and is incomplete. The table lists about 370,000 clones, around 89% of them singletons. The chain is built from TRBV4-3 and TRBJ2-1; TRBD2 matches at 8 bases. The sequencing input was peripheral blood. This clonotype was sampled from a woman aged 25 to 39 with COVID-19, enrolled during active disease. CDR3 protein: CASSRGATSGNYNEQFF. CDR3 bases: TGCGCCAGCAGCCGAGGGGCTACTAGCGGCAACTACAATGAGCAGTTCTTC.